Listed here are 25 T cell receptor beta chains from one sample, sequenced in a study of beta chain features in type 1 diabetes. Overall study results and limits: Type 1 diabetes patients had TCRB CDR3s that were shorter (moderately but significantly so) in all four CD4+ subsets.

These receptors' antigens are unknown. Expressed TCRB transcripts were sequenced, since all the RNA that had been isolated was reverse transcribed. Only in-frame clones appear in the TCRdb table, and some are missing; sequencing was by immunoSEQ multiplex PCR. Of around 650,000 clones in the sample, around 11% were seen once. The material sequenced was naive CD4+ T cells from blood. The receptors originated from a man younger than 45 with type 1 diabetes.

In this sample, this clone turned up a few times. V is TRBV27 and J is TRBJ2-5, with TRBD1 matching over 7 bases. Germline-derived CDR1 and CDR2 are MNHEY and SMNVEV (reference sequence). The CDR3 is 13 amino acids. V was pared by 5 bases and J by 2 bases, with 2 bases of the junction left unmatched. The CDR3 DNA follows: TGTGCCAGCAGTGAGACAGGGCAAGAGACCCAGTACTTC. Protein product: CASSETGQETQYF.

This clone came up many times. The chain joins TRBV14 to TRBJ1-1; D is undetermined. CDR3 length equals 11 residues. Deletions cut 4 bases from V and 7 bases from J, with 7 bases between. Germline CDR1 SGHDN, CDR2 FVKESK. CDR3 loop: CASSRFGEAFF. CDR3 DNA sequence: TGTGCCAGCAGCCGTTTCGGTGAAGCTTTCTTT.

This clone was detected only a few times. The chain joins TRBV25-1 to TRBJ2-5, with TRBD1 identical over 7 bases. TRBJ2-7 explains the end of the DNA better; the J call may be wrong. The germline CDR1 and CDR2 sequences are MGHDK and SYGVNS. CDR3 length equals 13 residues. The CDR3 region is CASSPGTAYEQYF. Written as DNA, the CDR3 is TGTGCCAGCAGTCCCGGGACAGCCTACGAGCAGTACTTC.

This clone was detected only a few times. The chain links TRBV30 to TRBJ1-4; TRBD1 is a possible D gene (5 bases). Trimming took 3 bases from V and 7 from J, leaving 9 bases between them. The CDR3 is 12 amino acids. Per germline, CDR1 GTSNPN and CDR2 SVGIG (reference sequence). The DNA for the CDR3 is TGTGCCTGGAGCTGGGGGTCTGAAAAACTGTTTTTT. Its protein is CAWSWGSEKLFF.

This clone was recorded a few times. The genes are TRBV9 and TRBJ2-1; D is unresolved. Germline V CDR1 and CDR2: SGDLS, YYNGEE. This CDR3 comprises 16 residues. V was trimmed by 3 bases and J by 6 bases, leaving 19 bases between them. The CDR3 DNA follows: TGTGCCAGCAGCGAAGGGCCCCCCCAGATAACCAATGAGCAGTTCTTC. Translating gives CASSEGPPQITNEQFF.

This clone showed up just a few times. For the CDR3, the DNA is TGTGCCAGCAGTTTTGAGGGGCGGGGGGAGCAGTACTTC. It codes for CASSFEGRGEQYF. V and J are TRBV6-5 and TRBJ2-7; 7 bases agree with TRBD2. Germline CDR1 MNHEY, CDR2 SVGAGI. Unmatched junction bases numbered 7, after V lost 4 bases and J lost 7 bases. The CDR3 consists of 13 residues.

This clone appeared a few times. The chain uses TRBV9 and TRBJ2-3; D possibly uses TRBD1 or TRBD2 (5 bases each). The CDR3 length is 15 residues. Germline lookup yields CDR1 SGDLS and CDR2 YYNGEE. V was pared by 4 bases and J by 2 bases, with 14 bases between. DNA for the CDR3: TGTGCCAGCAGCCCCCGAGAGGGGTACACAGATACGCAGTATTTT. Amino acids: CASSPREGYTDTQYF.

The rearrangement uses TRBV6-6 and TRBJ2-5, with 8 nucleotides matching TRBD1. The germline CDR1 and CDR2 sequences are MNHNY and SVGAGI (reference sequence). Trimming removed 6 bases from V and 5 bases from J; junction bases left unmatched: 11. The CDR3 is 15 residues long. The DNA of the CDR3 is TGTGCCAGCAGGCACGGACAGGGCGAAGGGGAGACCCAGTACTTC. It yields the protein CASRHGQGEGETQYF.

The table lists this clone with a few counts. The chain combines TRBV6-5 with TRBJ2-5, with 7 bases aligning to TRBD2. This CDR3 comprises 11 residues. Germline V CDR1 and CDR2: MNHEY, SVGAGI. V was clipped by 6 bases and J by 14 bases; unmatched bases: 9. This CDR3 reads CASSTGGDAYF. DNA for the CDR3: TGTGCCAGCAGCACGGGAGGCGACGCATACTTC.

V gene TRBV7-6 combines with J gene TRBJ2-3; no clear D gene. V gave up 5 bases and J gave up 3 bases, with 3 bases separating them. Germline CDR1 SGHVS, CDR2 FNYEAQ. This CDR3 has 11 amino acids. The CDR3 protein is CASSKTDTQYF. Written as DNA, the CDR3 is TGTGCCAGCAGCAAAACAGATACGCAGTATTTT.

V gene TRBV5-1 combines with J gene TRBJ1-2; 9 positions match TRBD1. Trimming at V came to 0 bases and at J to 2 bases, leaving 8 bases not matched to a gene. CDR1 is SGHRS and CDR2 is YFSETQ in the germline V gene. This CDR3 comprises 17 residues. CDR3 bases: TGCGCCAGCAGCTTGGCCAGGGACAGGGTGACCAACTATGGCTACACCTTC. Translated: CASSLARDRVTNYGYTF.

There are a few counts of this clone. The rearrangement joins TRBV29-1 to TRBJ2-7, with 7 nucleotides matching TRBD1. Trimming at V came to 5 bases and at J to 3 bases, leaving 10 bases not matched to a gene. This CDR3 spans 14 amino acids. CDR1 and CDR2 (germline): SQVTM, ANQGSEA. Here the CDR3 DNA reads TGCAGCGTTACCTCCTGGACAGGTAACTACGAGCAGTACTTC. This gives the protein CSVTSWTGNYEQYF.

This clone was counted a few times. This sequence joins TRBV2 and TRBJ2-3; D is unclear. The CDR3 is 15 amino acids. V dropped 6 bases and J dropped 7 bases, with 20 bases sitting between them. The V gene's germline CDR1 is SNHLY and CDR2 FYNNEI. The CDR3 bases are TGTGCCAGCAGGGTAACGGCGGAGCTTGGGAATACGCAGTATTTT. The encoded protein is CASRVTAELGNTQYF. Full variable domain (rest looked up from reference TRBV2 and TRBJ2-3): EPEVTQTPSHQVTQMGQEVILRCVPISNHLYFYWYRQILGQKVEFLVSFYNNEISEKSEIFDDQFSVERPDGSNFTLKIRSTKLEDSAMYFCASRVTAELGNTQYFGPGTRLTVL.

In regard to this clone: Other nucleotide sequences from this sample produce the same CDR3. This chain links TRBV7-6 with TRBJ2-7, with 10 positions matching TRBD1. The germline gives CDR1 SGHVS, CDR2 FNYEAQ. J was trimmed by 3 bases and V by 3 bases; bases with no gene match: 5. The CDR3 loop spans 15 amino acids. Here the CDR3 DNA reads TGTGCCAGCAGCTTGACCGGGACAGGGGACTACGAGCAGTACTTC. Translation: CASSLTGTGDYEQYF.

This clone was seen a few times. J is TRBJ1-6 and V is TRBV4-2; no definite D call. This CDR3 has 16 residues. V was pared by 0 bases and J by 6 bases, with 12 bases between. Germline-derived CDR1 and CDR2 are LGHNA and YNFKEQ. The CDR3 DNA sequence: TGTGCCAGCAGCCAAGAGGCCACGGTTAGTAATTCACCCCTCCACTTT. It codes for CASSQEATVSNSPLHF.

The CDR3 coding sequence is TGTGCTAGTGGTCGGGACGGATACGAGCAGTACTTC. Its protein is CASGRDGYEQYF. The chain has TRBV12-5 and TRBJ2-7, with D possibly being TRBD1 or TRBD2 (5 bases each). The CDR3 has 12 residues. Trimming cost V 5 bases and J 4 bases, with 9 bases left between them. CDR1 and CDR2 (germline): LGHNT, FRNRAP.

This sequence joins TRBV30 and TRBJ1-5; a possible D gene is TRBD1 (5 bases). Trimming took 5 bases from V and 0 from J, leaving 17 bases between them. The CDR3 has 16 residues. CDR1 GTSNPN and CDR2 SVGIG come from the germline V gene (reference sequence). The CDR3 coding sequence is TGTGCCTGGGCCCCGTGGGGGGGAATTAGCAATCAGCCCCAGCATTTT. The encoded protein is CAWAPWGGISNQPQHF.

This clone was detected only a few times. This sequence joins TRBV6-5 and TRBJ2-1; 9 bases align to TRBD1. The CDR3 contains 15 residues. V was pared by 5 bases and J by 2 bases, with 4 bases of the junction left unmatched. Germline values: CDR1 MNHEY, CDR2 SVGAGI. CDR3 sequence reads: CASSPGTGTYNEQFF. The CDR3 DNA sequence: TGTGCCAGCAGTCCCGGGACAGGGACCTACAATGAGCAGTTCTTC.

The CDR3 DNA reads as TGTGCCAGCTCACCCCCCCGGGGGGACGCCTACAATGAGCAGTTCTTC. Encoded protein: CASSPPRGDAYNEQFF. V is TRBV18 and J is TRBJ2-1, with TRBD2 identical over 7 bases. V dropped 3 bases and J dropped 2; count of bases not matched to a gene: 7. Germline V gene lookup returns CDR1 KGHSH and CDR2 LQKENI. The CDR3 contains 16 residues. Complete variable domain (other parts from reference TRBV18 and TRBJ2-1): NAGVMQNPRHLVRRRGQEARLRCSPMKGHSHVYWYRQLPEEGLKFMVYLQKENIIDESGMPKERFSAEFPKEGPSILRIQQVVRGDSAAYFCASSPPRGDAYNEQFFGPGTRLTVL.

The rearrangement links TRBV18 to TRBJ2-7; 8 positions match TRBD1. J gave up 3 bases and V 4 bases, and 5 bases lay outside the gene matches. The CDR3 runs to 14 residues. Germline lookup yields CDR1 KGHSH and CDR2 LQKENI. DNA of the CDR3: TGTGCCAGCTCACTCGACAGGGGAGGCTACGAGCAGTACTTC. Translating it yields CASSLDRGGYEQYF.

This clone was counted only a few times. Other DNA sequences of this sample code for an identical CDR3. The chain links TRBV2 to TRBJ2-5; tentatively, D is TRBD1 (6 bases). This CDR3 region has 12 residues. Germline CDR1 is SNHLY and CDR2 is FYNNEI. V was clipped by 6 bases and J by 4 bases, with 9 bases between them. CDR3 sequence: CASRQGGETQYF. The CDR3 DNA follows: TGTGCCAGCAGGCAAGGGGGAGAGACCCAGTACTTC.

The chain couples TRBV27 to TRBJ2-7; TRBD1 agrees at 9 bases. V lost 8 bases and J lost 2; bases outside the gene matches: 10. CDR1 is MNHEY, CDR2 SMNVEV, per germline (reference sequence). The length of the CDR3 is 15 residues. CDR3 in amino acids: CASRAPGTGTYEQYF. Here the CDR3 DNA reads TGTGCCAGCCGAGCGCCCGGGACAGGGACCTACGAGCAGTACTTC.

This chain uses TRBV4-3 with TRBJ2-3; unclear D gene. CDR3 length: 15 amino acids. Trimming left V 0 bases short and J 6 bases short, with 13 bases between. Germline CDR1 is LGHNA and CDR2 is YSLEER. CDR3 in amino acids: CASSQESDGSDTQYF. The DNA for the CDR3 is TGCGCCAGCAGCCAAGAAAGTGATGGCTCGGATACGCAGTATTTT.

The V and J genes are TRBV18 and TRBJ2-7; 7 nucleotides line up with TRBD1. The CDR3 loop spans 13 amino acids. V dropped 6 bases and J dropped 6; count of bases not matched to a gene: 8. Germline CDR1 is KGHSH and CDR2 is LQKENI. The CDR3 bases are TGTGCCAGCTCCTATAGCGAGGGGGCCGAGCAGTACTTC. Its protein product is CASSYSEGAEQYF.

This clone was counted between two and nine times. The J gene is TRBJ1-5, the V gene TRBV19, with 8 bases lining up with TRBD1. The germline V gene encodes CDR1 LNHDA and CDR2 SQIVND (reference sequence). Trimming removed 4 bases from V and 4 bases from J; junction bases left unmatched: 6. This CDR3 is 15 amino acids long. The CDR3 nucleotides are TGTGCCAGTAGTAGCCGGCGGACAGGGAATCAGCCCCAGCATTTT. Translating it yields CASSSRRTGNQPQHF.